What follows describes a single T cell receptor beta chain. The entry originates in a study of shared clonotypes between healthy human individuals. Study-level background: CD8 memory received one plate per donor, CD8 naive two, CD4 memory three and CD4 naive three.

Here immunoSEQ multiplex PCR was the method, and the copy in TCRdb shows in-frame clones only, minus some. The table lists some 1.4 million clones, roughly 97% of them singletons. This CDR3 has 15 amino acids. CDR1 is SGHTA, CDR2 FQGNSA, per germline. The V end lost 5 bases, the J end lost 2 bases, and 13 bases lay between the germline ends. CD4+ cells yielded CD45RA+ naive and CD45RA-negative memory subsets. The V and J genes are TRBV7-2 and TRBJ1-5, with no clear D. This TCR was recovered from a man aged 30 to 39 in good health. Sequenced input: naive CD4+ T cells sorted from blood. The subset denotes: CD45RA+ positively selected. The CDR3 reads CASSMWADGNQPQHF. In nucleotides, the CDR3 is TGTGCCAGCAGCATGTGGGCAGACGGCAATCAGCCCCAGCATTTT. The variable domain in full, with the rest retrieved from reference TRBV7-2 and TRBJ1-5, is GAGVSQSPSNKVTEKGKDVELRCDPISGHTALYWYRQSLGQGLEFLIYFQGNSAPDKSGLPSDRFSAERTGGSVSTLTIQRTQQEDSAVYLCASSMWADGNQPQHFGDGTRLSIL.